This T cell receptor beta chain is from a study of early T cells in non-severe SARS-CoV-2 infection. The overall study: It was bulk RNA from unsorted whole blood that was sequenced, and the chains were unpaired.

Whole-study results and caveats: CD4 and private specificities were missed by VDJdb matching, which favored anti-spike CD8 responses.

Researchers tagged individual cDNA molecules with unique molecular identifiers. MiXCR, applied by TCRdb to the 5' RACE reads, yields one record per CDR3 protein. The sample has approximately 46,000 distinct CDR3 sequences; over 5% are singletons. As to this clonotype: Its antigen is currently unknown.

J lost 3 bases, V lost 0 bases, and 8 bases had no gene match. The CDR3 consists of 17 residues. Germline values: CDR1 SNHLY, CDR2 FYNNEI. The clonotype was recovered from an adult who was a healthcare worker with PCR-confirmed SARS-CoV-2 infection or an uninfected control (not recorded which). The J gene is TRBJ1-2, the V gene TRBV2, with 9 bases that match TRBD1. The sequenced sample consisted of whole blood. The CDR3 DNA follows: TGTGCCAGCAGTGAAGCGCTTCGGGGGACAGGGCACTATGGCTACACCTTC. Its translation: CASSEALRGTGHYGYTF.